What follows are 9 T cell receptor beta chains derived from one specimen sequenced in a study of T cells in Graves' hyperthyroidism and ophthalmopathy. It was RNA transcripts that yielded the amplified TCR beta CDR3 regions. The TCR CDR3 was amplified in a first-round RT-PCR using the HTBI primer set. TCRdb redid the calling of the multiplex PCR reads with MiXCR, one entry per CDR3 protein. The sample carries 95,000 to 100,000 distinct CDR3 sequences, under 65% recorded once. Sequences were obtained from blood. These receptors were collected from a woman aged 40-49 years with Graves' hyperthyroidism.

On this clonotype: The junction departs from germline at one end; a sequencing error may be responsible. The chain couples TRBV2 to TRBJ1-2; possible D gene TRBD1, 6 bases. The CDR3 runs 13 residues. Germline V CDR1 and CDR2: SNHLY, FYNNEI. CDR3 in amino acids: CASREGGSYGYTF. The CDR3 coding sequence is TGTGCCAGCAGGGAAGGGGGGAGCTATGGCTACACCTTC.

Ten or more counts support this clonotype. The chain has TRBV19 and TRBJ1-5, with D perhaps TRBD1 (5 bases). Germline CDR1 LNHDA, CDR2 SQIVND (reference sequence). The V end lost 8 bases, the J end lost 7 bases, and 21 bases lay between the germline ends. The CDR3 consists of 15 residues. This CDR3 is CASWDGRSSGQPQHF. CDR3 nucleotides: TGTGCCAGTTGGGACGGCAGGAGCTCAGGGCAGCCCCAGCATTTT.

This clonotype was recorded only once. The V and J genes are TRBV20-1 and TRBJ1-5; TRBD1 aligns across 8 bases. Trimming at V came to 6 bases and at J to 4 bases, leaving 5 bases not matched to a gene. Germline-derived CDR1 and CDR2 are DFQATT and SNEGSKA (reference sequence). CDR3 size: 13 residues. The CDR3 DNA follows: TGCAGTGCACAGCAGGGGGCGAATCAGCCCCAGCATTTT. Protein sequence: CSAQQGANQPQHF.

This clonotype came up many times. The chain joins TRBV7-8 to TRBJ1-1; D is perhaps TRBD1 (5 bases). Germline CDR1 is SGHVS and CDR2 is FQNEAQ. The CDR3 runs 16 residues. Trimming left V 1 base short and J 0 bases short, with 12 bases between. This chain's CDR3 is CASSLVGVGMNTEAFF. The CDR3 bases are TGTGCCAGCAGCTTAGTGGGGGTTGGGATGAACACTGAAGCTTTCTTT.

Concerning this clonotype itself: This may be a read error: a much more frequent sequence differs by one nucleotide. V is TRBV7-2 and J is TRBJ2-7; D remains unclear. Looked up from germline, CDR1 is SGHTA and CDR2 is FQGNSA. CDR3 length equals 14 residues. Trimming left V 5 bases short and J 2 bases short, with 13 bases between. CDR3 region: CASSQYQSPYEQYF. CDR3 nucleotide sequence: TGTGCCAGCAGCCAATACCAGAGCCCCTACGAGCAGTACTTC.

A note on this clonotype: Its ends do not fully match the called genes, so a read error is possible. The chain uses TRBV7-9 and TRBJ2-5; D unresolved. The CDR3 has 14 residues. Germline CDR1 reads SEHNR; CDR2 reads FQNEAQ (reference sequence). The CDR3 bases are TGCGCCAGCAGCCAAGGACGAAGCATGGAGACCCAGTACTTC. Amino acid sequence: CASSQGRSMETQYF.

The chain combines TRBV7-9 with TRBJ2-3; D gene unclear. The CDR3 length is 14 residues. Germline CDR1 and CDR2: SEHNR and FQNEAQ (reference sequence). Trimming removed 3 bases at V and 1 base at J, with 8 bases between. The CDR3 DNA sequence: TGTGCCAGCAGCTTGGTATGGGGCACAGATACGCAGTATTTT. It encodes CASSLVWGTDTQYF.

This clonotype was picked up many times. V is TRBV7-2 and J is TRBJ2-7; the D gene is possibly TRBD2 (7 bases). V lost 4 bases to trimming and J lost 4 bases, with 17 bases between them. From germline, CDR1 is SGHTA and CDR2 FQGNSA. The CDR3 consists of 15 residues. The CDR3 DNA follows: TGTGCCAGCAGCTACGGGGGGCCGGGCAATTACGAGCAGTACTTC. Translation gives CASSYGGPGNYEQYF.

The rearrangement links TRBV10-3 to TRBJ2-5; 8 bases match TRBD1. V lost 10 bases, J lost 5 bases, and 9 bases stayed unmatched. Germline CDR1 ENHRY, CDR2 SYGVKD. CDR3 length equals 13 residues. The CDR3 reads CATIHRDRETQYF. Written as DNA, the CDR3 is TGTGCCACGATACACCGGGACAGGGAGACCCAGTACTTC.